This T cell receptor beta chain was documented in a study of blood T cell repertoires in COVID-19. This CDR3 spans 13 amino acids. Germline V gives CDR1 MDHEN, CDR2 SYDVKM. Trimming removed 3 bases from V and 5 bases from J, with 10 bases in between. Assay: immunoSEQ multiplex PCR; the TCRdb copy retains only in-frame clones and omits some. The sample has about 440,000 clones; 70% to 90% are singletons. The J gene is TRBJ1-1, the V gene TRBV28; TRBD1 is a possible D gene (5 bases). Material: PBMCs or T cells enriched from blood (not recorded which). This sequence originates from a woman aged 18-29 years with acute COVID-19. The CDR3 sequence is CASSFQGTTEAFF. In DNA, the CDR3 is TGTGCCAGCAGTTTTCAGGGTACAACTGAAGCTTTCTTT. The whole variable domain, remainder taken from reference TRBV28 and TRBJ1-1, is DVKVTQSSRYLVKRTGEKVFLECVQDMDHENMFWYRQDPGLGLRLIYFSYDVKMKEKGDIPEGYSVSREKKERFSLILESASTNQTSMYLCASSFQGTTEAFFGQGTRLTVV.